Presented here are 19 T cell receptor beta chains from one specimen sequenced in a study of T cell responses to AZD1222 COVID-19 vaccine. Sequencing used immunoSEQ multiplex PCR; TCRdb keeps in-frame clones, though not all of them. The table has some 94,000 clones, roughly 87% seen once. The specimen comprised peripheral blood, sampled on day 0 of AZD1222 vaccination. The receptors shown here come from an adult in good health.

The CDR3 DNA is TGTGCCAGCAGCTTGAACAGCTACGAGCAGTACTTC. Translation gives CASSLNSYEQYF. The rearrangement uses TRBV5-4 and TRBJ2-7; D not resolved. The CDR3 runs to 12 residues. The germline V gene encodes CDR1 SGHNT and CDR2 YYREEE (reference sequence). V dropped 1 base and J dropped 3 bases, with 5 bases sitting between them. Using reference TRBV5-4 and TRBJ2-7 for the parts outside the CDR3, the full variable domain is ETGVTQSPTHLIKTRGQQVTLRCSSQSGHNTVSWYQQALGQGPQFIFQYYREEENGRGNFPPRFSGLQFPNYSSELNVNALELDDSALYLCASSLNSYEQYFGPGTRLTVT.

The chain carries TRBV5-6 and TRBJ1-3, with unresolved D. Germline V gene sequence: CDR1 SGHDT, CDR2 YYEEEE. This CDR3 has 14 amino acids. Trimming removed 2 bases at V and 0 bases at J, with 6 bases between. DNA for the CDR3: TGTGCCAGCAGCTTCGGCATCTCTGGAAACACCATATATTTT. This translates into CASSFGISGNTIYF.

This clone was seen a handful of times. The chain uses TRBV14 and TRBJ2-3; TRBD2 matches at 7 bases. V lost 1 base, J lost 4 bases, and 14 bases stayed unmatched. The CDR3 is 18 amino acids. Per the germline V gene, CDR1 is SGHDN and CDR2 is FVKESK. The CDR3 spells CASSQGLFWRESPDTQYF. CDR3 in DNA: TGTGCCAGCAGCCAAGGTCTGTTCTGGCGGGAGTCCCCAGATACGCAGTATTTT.

V gene TRBV7-2 combines with J gene TRBJ1-5; possible D gene TRBD1, 6 bases. This CDR3 is 14 amino acids long. Germline V CDR1 and CDR2: SGHTA, FQGNSA. The V and J ends lost 5 bases and 3 bases respectively, with 11 bases between them. DNA for the CDR3: TGTGCCAGCAGCCCACAGGGATCCAATCAGCCCCAGCATTTT. Translated: CASSPQGSNQPQHF.

The J gene is TRBJ1-1, the V gene TRBV6-5; D unclear. Trimming removed 2 bases from V and 1 base from J, with 14 bases in between. Germline V CDR1 and CDR2: MNHEY, SVGAGI. This CDR3 comprises 16 residues. The CDR3 DNA reads TGTGCCAGCAGTTACCGCAATCCGGGAGGGAACACTGAAGCTTTCTTT. Translating it yields CASSYRNPGGNTEAFF.

This rearrangement joins TRBV5-4 to TRBJ2-1, with TRBD2 matching 9 bases. V dropped 4 bases and J dropped 4; count of bases not matched to a gene: 9. Germline CDR1 and CDR2: SGHNT and YYREEE (reference sequence). The CDR3 length is 16 residues. The CDR3 here is CASSGSGLAIYNEQFF. The CDR3 nucleotides are TGTGCCAGCAGCGGCTCGGGACTAGCCATTTACAATGAGCAGTTCTTC.

This clone was recorded a few times. The chain links TRBV20-1 to TRBJ1-5; tentative D call: TRBD1 (5 bases). The CDR3 length is 14 residues. Germline V gene data show CDR1 as DFQATT and CDR2 as SNEGSKA (reference sequence). V was pared by 4 bases and J by 4 bases, with 14 bases between. Here the CDR3 reads CSAIDGQENQPQHF. In DNA form, the CDR3 reads TGCAGTGCTATTGACGGACAAGAGAATCAGCCCCAGCATTTT.

The chain is built from TRBV6-2 or TRBV6-3 and TRBJ1-1, with 7 bases fitting TRBD1. V shed 2 bases, J shed 3 bases, and the junction held 9 bases outside the gene matches. The germline V gene encodes CDR1 MNHEY and CDR2 SVGEGT. CDR3 length: 16 amino acids. This chain's CDR3 is CASSYRPGGSDTEAFF. The CDR3 bases are TGTGCCAGCAGTTACCGTCCAGGGGGGTCGGACACTGAAGCTTTCTTT.

V gene TRBV5-4 combines with J gene TRBJ1-2; D is uncertain. This CDR3 is 13 amino acids long. CDR1 SGHNT and CDR2 YYREEE come from the germline V gene (reference sequence). Trimming pared 3 bases from V and 0 bases from J, leaving 6 bases between. The CDR3 region is CASSSFANYGYTF. CDR3 DNA: TGTGCCAGCAGCTCCTTCGCTAACTATGGCTACACCTTC.

V usage is TRBV19 and J usage is TRBJ1-5, with 12 bases aligning to TRBD1. Trimming at V came to 5 bases and at J to 4 bases, leaving 3 bases not matched to a gene. The germline gives CDR1 LNHDA, CDR2 SQIVND (reference sequence). The CDR3 loop spans 15 amino acids. CDR3 nucleotide sequence: TGTGCCAGTAGTTGGGACAGGGGGCCAAATCAGCCCCAGCATTTT. Translation gives CASSWDRGPNQPQHF.

This clone has just a few counts. The chain couples TRBV5-8 to TRBJ2-2, with D possibly TRBD2 on 5 matching bases. In germline, CDR1 is SGHTS, CDR2 YDEGEE. V lost 2 bases to trimming and J lost 5 bases, with 13 bases between them. The CDR3 length is 15 residues. For the CDR3, the DNA is TGTGCCAGCAGCTTTCGGATTAGGAGGACCGGGGAGCTGTTTTTT. It yields the protein CASSFRIRRTGELFF.

The rearrangement uses TRBV6-5 and TRBJ2-3; possible D gene TRBD1, 7 bases. Germline CDR1 MNHEY, CDR2 SVGAGI. The CDR3 is 15 residues long. Trimming cost V 8 bases and J 4 bases, with 19 bases left between them. The CDR3 DNA reads as TGTGCCAGCCGCGGACGTCAGGGGGGAGCAGATACGCAGTATTTT. Amino acid sequence: CASRGRQGGADTQYF.

The chain is built from TRBV6-2 or TRBV6-3 and TRBJ2-2; TRBD1 matches at 7 bases. V was clipped by 4 bases and J by 0 bases; unmatched bases: 8. The CDR3 is made up of 17 amino acids. CDR1 is MNHEY and CDR2 is SVGEGT in the germline V gene. This CDR3 is CASSSPRGHANTGELFF. Written as DNA, the CDR3 is TGTGCCAGCAGTTCCCCAAGGGGGCACGCGAACACCGGGGAGCTGTTTTTT.

This sequence joins TRBV7-3 and TRBJ1-2, with 7 bases matching TRBD1. In germline, CDR1 is SGHTA, CDR2 FQGTGA. J was trimmed by 2 bases and V by 5 bases; bases with no gene match: 5. This CDR3 has 14 amino acids. The CDR3 region has the DNA TGTGCCAGCAGCCCTCAGGGGGAAAACTATGGCTACACCTTC. Protein: CASSPQGENYGYTF.

This chain uses TRBV24-1 with TRBJ1-5, with 11 bases lining up with TRBD1. The CDR3 loop spans 17 amino acids. Per the germline V gene, CDR1 is KGHDR and CDR2 is SFDVKD. V lost 4 bases, J lost 3 bases, and 7 bases stayed unmatched. Here the CDR3 DNA reads TGTGCCACCAGTGACCCCGGGACAGGGGGGGCCAATCAGCCCCAGCATTTT. This codes for CATSDPGTGGANQPQHF.

The CDR3 loop is CASSTRPGRDSPLHF. The CDR3 nucleotides are TGTGCCAGCAGCACCCGACCCGGGAGGGATTCACCCCTCCACTTT. The chain carries TRBV7-2 and TRBJ1-6; D call uncertain. V was shortened by 5 bases and J by 8 bases, with 16 bases between the two germline ends. The germline V gene has CDR1 SGHTA and CDR2 FQGNSA. CDR3 length: 15 residues.

This sequence joins TRBV6-2 or TRBV6-3 and TRBJ2-1, with D maybe TRBD2 (6 bases). V was cut by 5 bases and J by 6 bases, with 20 bases left in between. The CDR3 totals 16 residues. Germline CDR1 and CDR2: MNHEY and SVGEGT. CDR3 in amino acids: CASSPHSGNEGNEQFF. CDR3 coding DNA: TGTGCCAGCAGTCCCCATAGCGGAAACGAGGGCAATGAGCAGTTCTTC.

This clone was detected only once. The V and J genes are TRBV10-3 and TRBJ1-1; D not resolved. CDR3 length: 13 residues. The germline gives CDR1 ENHRY, CDR2 SYGVKD. The V and J ends lost 3 bases and 9 bases respectively, with 14 bases between them. The CDR3 region has the DNA TGTGCCATCAGTGATTTTCGCGACAACCAAGCTTTCTTT. It translates to CAISDFRDNQAFF.

The J gene is TRBJ1-2, the V gene TRBV7-3; 12 nucleotides agree with TRBD1. V dropped 3 bases and J dropped 6; count of bases not matched to a gene: 2. The CDR3 loop spans 14 amino acids. Looked up from germline, CDR1 is SGHTA and CDR2 is FQGTGA. The chain's CDR3 is CASSLGQGADGYTF. The DNA of the CDR3 is TGTGCCAGCAGCTTGGGACAGGGGGCGGATGGCTACACCTTC.